This is a list of T cell receptor beta chains from one sample in a study of technical replicates of blood from a handful of donors. TCRdb keeps only in-frame clones here, not all; method: immunoSEQ multiplex PCR. The repertoire holds approximately 82,000 clones, with 94% as singletons. The sample consisted of T cells isolated from PBMCs. These receptors originate from a human donor in good health. CDR3s include the opening cysteine and the closing phenylalanine or tryptophan. The order of the fields is CDR3 length, clone size, J gene, V gene, D gene, CDR3 DNA, CDR3 protein. The D gene is left open where the match is weak. The size of a clone is reported for some rows only, either as once, few or many, or as a class for expanded clones.

>15|.|TRBJ2-7|TRBV5-1|TRBD2
TGCGCCAGCAGCGCCCGTGGTAGCGGGGATTACGAGCAGTACTTC
CASSARGSGDYEQYF
>15|.|TRBJ1-1|TRBV5-8|TRBD1
TGTGCCAGCAGCTTTCGGGACAGGGGGGATACTGAAGCTTTCTTT
CASSFRDRGDTEAFF
>14|once|TRBJ2-1|TRBV13|TRBD2
TGTGCCAGCAGCCTACTAGCGAAGTACAATGAGCAGTTCTTC
CASSLLAKYNEQFF
>12|.|TRBJ1-6|TRBV30|.
TGTGCCTGGACAGGACTGGGATCACCCCTCCACTTT
CAWTGLGSPLHF
>12|few|TRBJ1-1|TRBV25-1|.
TGTGCCAGCAGAGAACAGAACACTGAAGCTTTCTTT
CASREQNTEAFF
>13|.|TRBJ2-1|TRBV28|TRBD2
TGTGCCAGCTTAGCGGGGTTCTACAATGAGCAGTTCTTC
CASLAGFYNEQFF
>16|.|TRBJ2-7|TRBV7-9|TRBD1
TGTGCCAGCAGCGGGAGCCTCGGACAGGGGGCGGAAGAGCAGTACTTC
CASSGSLGQGAEEQYF
>15|.|TRBJ1-2|TRBV11-2|.
TGTGCCAGCAGCTTAGGGGGCAGCGGGGACTATGGCTACACCTTC
CASSLGGSGDYGYTF
>14|once|TRBJ1-6|TRBV13|TRBD1
TGTGCCAGCAGCTTATCAGGGGGCACTTCACCCCTCCACTTT
CASSLSGGTSPLHF
>14|.|TRBJ2-7|TRBV13|.
TGTGCCAGCAGCTTACAGGCGACGATCGGCGAGCAGTACTTC
CASSLQATIGEQYF
>14|.|TRBJ2-7|TRBV7-2|.
TGTGCCAGCAGCTTAGGGACATACTCCTACGAGCAGTACTTC
CASSLGTYSYEQYF